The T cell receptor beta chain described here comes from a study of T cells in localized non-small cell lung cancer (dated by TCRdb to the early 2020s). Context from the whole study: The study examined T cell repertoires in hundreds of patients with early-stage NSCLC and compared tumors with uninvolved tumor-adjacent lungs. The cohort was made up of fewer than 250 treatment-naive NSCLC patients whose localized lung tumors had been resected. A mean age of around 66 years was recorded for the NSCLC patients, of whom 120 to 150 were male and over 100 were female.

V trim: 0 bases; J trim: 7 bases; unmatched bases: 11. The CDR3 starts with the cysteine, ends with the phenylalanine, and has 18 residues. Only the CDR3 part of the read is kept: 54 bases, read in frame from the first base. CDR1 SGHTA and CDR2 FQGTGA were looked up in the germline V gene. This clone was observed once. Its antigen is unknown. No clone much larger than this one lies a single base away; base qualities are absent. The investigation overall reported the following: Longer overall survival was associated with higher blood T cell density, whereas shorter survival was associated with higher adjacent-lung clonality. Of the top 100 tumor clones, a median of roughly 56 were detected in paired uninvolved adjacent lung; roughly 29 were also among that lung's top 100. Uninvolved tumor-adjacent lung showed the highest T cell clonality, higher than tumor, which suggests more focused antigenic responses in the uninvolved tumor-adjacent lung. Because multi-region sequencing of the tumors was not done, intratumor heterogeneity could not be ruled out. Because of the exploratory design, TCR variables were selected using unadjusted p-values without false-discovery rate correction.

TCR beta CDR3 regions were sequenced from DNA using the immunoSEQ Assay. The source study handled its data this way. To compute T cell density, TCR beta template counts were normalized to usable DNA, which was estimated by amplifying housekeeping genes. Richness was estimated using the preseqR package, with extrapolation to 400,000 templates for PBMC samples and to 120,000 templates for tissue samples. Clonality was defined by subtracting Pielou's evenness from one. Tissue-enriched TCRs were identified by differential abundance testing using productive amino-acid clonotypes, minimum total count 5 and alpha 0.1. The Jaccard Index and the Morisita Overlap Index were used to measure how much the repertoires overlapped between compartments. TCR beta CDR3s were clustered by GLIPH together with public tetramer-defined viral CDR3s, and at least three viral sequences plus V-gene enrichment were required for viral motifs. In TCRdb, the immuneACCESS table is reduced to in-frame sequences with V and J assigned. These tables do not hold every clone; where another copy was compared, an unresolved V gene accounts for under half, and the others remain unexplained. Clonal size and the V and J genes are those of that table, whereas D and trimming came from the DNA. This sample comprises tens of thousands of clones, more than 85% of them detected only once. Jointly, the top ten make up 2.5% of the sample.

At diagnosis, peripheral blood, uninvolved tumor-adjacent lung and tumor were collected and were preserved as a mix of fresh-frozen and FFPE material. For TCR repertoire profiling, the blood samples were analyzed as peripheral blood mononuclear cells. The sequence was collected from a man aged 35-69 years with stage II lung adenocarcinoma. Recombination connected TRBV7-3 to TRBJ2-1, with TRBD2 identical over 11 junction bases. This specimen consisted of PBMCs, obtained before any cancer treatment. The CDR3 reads CASSLTPRGTSGRNEQFF. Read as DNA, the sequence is TGTGCCAGCAGCTTAACGCCTCGAGGGACTAGCGGTCGGAATGAGCAGTTCTTC.